Listed below are T cell receptor beta chains from one sample, sequenced in a study of blood T cell repertoires in COVID-19. Assay used: immunoSEQ multiplex PCR; TCRdb lists only in-frame clones, some missing. The table lists just over 70,000 clones, under 90% of them singletons. Material: peripheral blood. These receptors were obtained from a man aged 70-80 years who had recovered from COVID-19. Both conserved end residues are part of each CDR3. A D gene is named only where the DNA matches it firmly. Expanded clones get a size class; other rows say once, few or many, or leave the size out.

>TRBJ2-7|TRBD1|TRBV5-4|.
CASSLGLFSGQICYEQYF
TGTGCCAGCAGCTTGGGTCTTTTTTCGGGACAGATCTGCTACGAGCAGTACTTC
>TRBJ1-2|TRBD1|TRBV6-5|.
CASSPGGGNGYTF
TGTGCCAGCAGTCCAGGGGGCGGGAATGGCTACACCTTC
>TRBJ1-1|TRBD1|TRBV7-9|.
CASSAAGTGNTEAFF
TGTGCCAGCAGCGCAGCCGGGACAGGGAACACTGAAGCTTTCTTT
>TRBJ2-3|TRBD2|TRBV7-9|.
CASSLRGGRTDTQYF
TGTGCCAGCAGCTTACGCGGGGGGCGGACAGATACGCAGTATTTT
>TRBJ2-2|.|TRBV15|once
CATSDGRGLGELFF
TGTGCCACCAGCGACGGCAGGGGCTTGGGGGAGCTGTTTTTT
>TRBJ1-4|.|TRBV7-9|.
CASSARQAANEKLFF
TGTGCCAGCAGCGCCAGACAGGCTGCAAATGAAAAACTGTTTTTT
>TRBJ1-2|TRBD1|TRBV28|once
CASKTGQGVTNYGYTF
TGTGCCAGCAAAACGGGACAGGGGGTTACTAACTATGGCTACACCTTC
>TRBJ2-3|TRBD2|TRBV29-1|.
CSVNESSGRTDTQYF
TGCAGCGTTAATGAGTCTAGCGGGAGAACAGATACGCAGTATTTT
>TRBJ2-7|TRBD2|TRBV11-3|.
CASSPVRGGEQYF
TGTGCCAGCAGCCCCGTTCGGGGGGGAGAGCAGTACTTC
>TRBJ1-1|.|TRBV6-2/TRBV6-3|once
CASSSRTRNTEAFF
TGTGCCAGCAGTTCCCGGACAAGAAACACTGAAGCTTTCTTT
>TRBJ1-5|TRBD1|TRBV19|.
CASSGHAGGNNQPQHF
TGTGCCAGTAGTGGACACGCAGGGGGAAACAATCAGCCCCAGCATTTT
>TRBJ2-1|TRBD2|TRBV5-4|.
CASSLSLAGTSGHNEQFF
TGTGCCAGCAGCTTGAGCCTTGCCGGGACTAGCGGACACAATGAGCAGTTCTTC
>TRBJ2-5|TRBD2|TRBV7-6|.
CASSLGGLAGSSETQYF
TGTGCCAGCAGCTTAGGGGGACTAGCGGGCTCCTCAGAGACCCAGTACTTC
>TRBJ2-3|TRBD2|TRBV7-8|.
CASSPRGGVAGDTQYF
TGTGCCAGCAGCCCCCGCGGAGGAGTAGCGGGAGATACGCAGTATTTT
>TRBJ2-7|.|TRBV9|.
CASSGRQGPRSYEQYF
TGTGCCAGCAGCGGGCGGCAGGGGCCGCGCTCCTACGAGCAGTACTTC
>TRBJ1-1|.|TRBV7-9|.
CATRLQGMNTEAFF
TGTGCCACCCGACTTCAGGGGATGAACACTGAAGCTTTCTTT